The 20 T cell receptor beta chains below were found in one sample sequenced in a study of blood T cell repertoires in COVID-19. The repertoire was sequenced with immunoSEQ multiplex PCR; TCRdb's copy has only in-frame clones and lacks some. The sample has 20,000 to 25,000 clones, 75% to 90% seen once. The specimen was peripheral blood. These receptor sequences come from a man older than 75 with active or convalescent COVID-19.

The rearrangement links TRBV18 to TRBJ1-1, with 7 bases lining up with TRBD1. J was trimmed by 0 bases and V by 3 bases; bases with no gene match: 7. The CDR3 is 16 residues long. Germline lookup yields CDR1 KGHSH and CDR2 LQKENI. The DNA for the CDR3 is TGTGCCAGCTCACCCTTACAGACAGGGATGAACACTGAAGCTTTCTTT. The encoded protein is CASSPLQTGMNTEAFF.

This chain connects TRBV7-2 to TRBJ2-5, with D possibly matching TRBD2 (5 bases). The CDR3 spans 14 residues. Per the germline V gene, CDR1 is SGHTA and CDR2 is FQGNSA. V lost 1 base and J lost 4, with 10 bases in between. CDR3 DNA: TGTGCCAGCAGCTTAGATGTCGGAGGAGAGACCCAGTACTTC. Translating it yields CASSLDVGGETQYF.

The J gene is TRBJ2-1, the V gene TRBV5-6, with 15 bases lining up with TRBD2. Germline assignment: CDR1 SGHDT and CDR2 YYEEEE. The CDR3 sequence is 18 residues long. Losses at the gene ends were 4 bases for V and 6 bases for J; bases not matched to a gene: 11. For the CDR3, the DNA is TGTGCCAGCAGCCTAGCCGGGACTAGCGGGAGGCGGAGCAATGAGCAGTTCTTC. It yields the protein CASSLAGTSGRRSNEQFF. The whole variable domain, filled in from reference TRBV5-6 and TRBJ2-1, reads DAGVTQSPTHLIKTRGQQVTLRCSPKSGHDTVSWYQQALGQGPQFIFQYYEEEERQRGNFPDRFSGHQFPNYSSELNVNALLLGDSALYLCASSLAGTSGRRSNEQFFGPGTRLTVL.

This clone was detected once. At the DNA level, this CDR3 is encoded by other sequences in the same sample as well. The genes are TRBV6-6 and TRBJ2-7, with a possible D match to TRBD2 (6 bases). This CDR3 is 14 amino acids long. The germline V and J ends were trimmed by 0 bases and 4 bases, with 10 bases remaining between them. Per the germline V gene, CDR1 is MNHNY and CDR2 is SVGAGI (reference sequence). The CDR3 nucleotides read TGTGCCAGCAGTTACTCTAGCGGAGGATACGAGCAGTACTTC. It is translated as CASSYSSGGYEQYF.

The chain couples TRBV19 to TRBJ1-5; 8 positions agree with TRBD1. The CDR3 runs 15 residues. Germline V gene data show CDR1 as LNHDA and CDR2 as SQIVND (reference sequence). The J segment lost 4 bases and the V segment lost 3 bases, leaving 5 bases of the junction unmatched. CDR3 DNA: TGTGCCAGTAGTATTCCTAGGACAGGGAATCAGCCCCAGCATTTT. It yields the protein CASSIPRTGNQPQHF.

J is TRBJ2-3 and V is TRBV29-1; D is perhaps TRBD2 (6 bases). The V end was cut by 4 bases, the J end by 6 bases, with 20 bases between. The CDR3 loop spans 15 amino acids. In germline, CDR1 is SQVTM, CDR2 ANQGSEA. CDR3 coding DNA: TGCAGCGTTGTGGACGGGGGTCCCGCGGAGGATACGCAGTATTTT. Its translation is CSVVDGGPAEDTQYF.

This chain joins TRBV27 and TRBJ1-4; D gene uncertain. Deletions cut 0 bases from V and 2 bases from J, with 7 bases between. The V gene's germline CDR1 is MNHEY and CDR2 SMNVEV (reference sequence). This CDR3 region has 15 residues. As DNA, the CDR3 is TGTGCCAGCAGTTTATCGGGAGAGACTAATGAAAAACTGTTTTTT. Its protein product is CASSLSGETNEKLFF.

The V gene is TRBV9, the J gene TRBJ1-6, with D perhaps matching TRBD1 (5 bases). The CDR3 contains 18 residues. Trimming removed 0 bases at V and 9 bases at J, with 22 bases between. Per germline, CDR1 SGDLS and CDR2 YYNGEE. CDR3 coding DNA: TGTGCCAGCAGCGTAGCTCCCCCTGGCCAGGGTGGCGGTTCACCCCTCCACTTT. Residues: CASSVAPPGQGGGSPLHF.

J is TRBJ1-1 and V is TRBV19, with 10 bases lining up with TRBD1. The CDR3 loop spans 16 amino acids. CDR1 LNHDA and CDR2 SQIVND come from the germline V gene (reference sequence). The V gene end was trimmed by 5 bases and the J gene end by 0 bases; junction bases not matched to a gene: 6. The CDR3 DNA follows: TGTGCCAGTAGTCCGGGACAGGGGTGGATGAACACTGAAGCTTTCTTT. Protein sequence: CASSPGQGWMNTEAFF. Combining the CDR3 with reference TRBV19 and TRBJ1-1 gives the whole variable domain DGGITQSPKYLFRKEGQNVTLSCEQNLNHDAMYWYRQDPGQGLRLIYYSQIVNDFQKGDIAEGYSVSREKKESFPLTVTSAQKNPTAFYLCASSPGQGWMNTEAFFGQGTRLTVV.

J is TRBJ2-7 and V is TRBV7-2; D gene unclear. This CDR3 region has 14 residues. Per the germline V gene, CDR1 is SGHTA and CDR2 is FQGNSA. The V end lost 3 bases, the J end lost 6 bases, and 15 bases lay between the germline ends. The CDR3 spells CASSLTYSTTEQYF. Written as DNA, the CDR3 is TGTGCCAGCAGCTTGACCTATTCAACTACCGAGCAGTACTTC.

The table lists this clone with a few counts. This sequence joins TRBV2 and TRBJ1-2, with D perhaps TRBD1 (5 bases). The CDR3 length is 14 residues. Trimming shortened V by 6 bases and J by 4 bases, and 15 bases separated the two germline ends. Per the germline V gene, CDR1 is SNHLY and CDR2 is FYNNEI. DNA of the CDR3: TGTGCCAGCAGCCTCCGGGACTCTAGCTATGGCTACACCTTC. Amino acids: CASSLRDSSYGYTF.

This clone was seen more than once but under ten times. The gene calls are TRBV5-1 and TRBJ1-6; 9 bases are shared with TRBD1. V was clipped by 0 bases and J by 10 bases; unmatched bases: 2. This CDR3 spans 14 amino acids. From germline, CDR1 is SGHRS and CDR2 YFSETQ. In DNA form, the CDR3 reads TGCGCCAGCAGCTTGGGGACAGGGGACTCACCCCTCCACTTT. Translating it yields CASSLGTGDSPLHF.

The rearrangement joins TRBV4-1 to TRBJ2-1; 11 bases are shared with TRBD2. From germline, CDR1 is MGHRA and CDR2 YSYEKL. This CDR3 is 17 amino acids long. V lost 0 bases and J lost 4; bases outside the gene matches: 5. The CDR3 loop is CASSQDSGRGAYNEQFF. DNA of the CDR3: TGCGCCAGCAGCCAAGATAGCGGGAGGGGGGCATACAATGAGCAGTTCTTC.

The chain recombines TRBV5-1 with TRBJ2-7; 13 bases are shared with TRBD2. The CDR3 spans 15 residues. CDR1 and CDR2 from the germline V gene are SGHRS and YFSETQ. J lost 3 bases, V lost 4 bases, and 4 bases had no gene match. The CDR3: CASSTGTSGIYEQYF. The CDR3 bases are TGCGCCAGCAGCACCGGGACTAGCGGGATCTACGAGCAGTACTTC.

The J gene is TRBJ2-3, the V gene TRBV11-1; 9 nucleotides agree with TRBD1. The CDR3 has 15 residues. Germline trimming cut 7 bases from V and 3 bases from J; bases unmatched to any gene: 8. Germline lookup yields CDR1 SGHAT and CDR2 FQDESV (reference sequence). The CDR3 loop is CASTGQGLRTDTQYF. CDR3 nucleotides: TGTGCCAGCACGGGACAGGGCCTCCGGACAGATACGCAGTATTTT.

The chain couples TRBV7-8 to TRBJ1-4; D is ambiguous. Per germline, CDR1 SGHVS and CDR2 FQNEAQ. The CDR3 totals 18 residues. Trimming cost V 1 base and J 2 bases, with 17 bases left between them. For the CDR3, the DNA is TGTGCCAGCAGCTTAGTTGGCATCCAATGGTACACTAATGAAAAACTGTTTTTT. Translation gives CASSLVGIQWYTNEKLFF.

The V gene is TRBV29-1, the J gene TRBJ2-2; TRBD2 is a possible D gene (6 bases). CDR1 is SQVTM and CDR2 is ANQGSEA in the germline V gene. Trimming shortened V by 6 bases and J by 5 bases, and 13 bases separated the two germline ends. The CDR3 is made up of 13 amino acids. This CDR3 reads CSVIQGGTGELFF. CDR3 coding DNA: TGCAGCGTCATCCAGGGAGGTACCGGGGAGCTGTTTTTT.

In its sample, this clone was seen a few times. V is TRBV27 and J is TRBJ1-2; TRBD1 aligns across 7 bases. V trimming: 5 bases; J trimming: 7 bases; junction bases outside the gene matches: 7. Per germline, CDR1 MNHEY and CDR2 SMNVEV (reference sequence). There are 13 residues in the CDR3. The CDR3 reads CASSRTGWSGYTF. The CDR3 nucleotides read TGTGCCAGCAGTAGGACAGGATGGTCTGGCTACACCTTC.

The rearrangement uses TRBV7-8 and TRBJ2-2, with 7 bases fitting TRBD1. Germline CDR1 SGHVS, CDR2 FQNEAQ. V was pared by 1 base and J by 7 bases, with 9 bases of the junction left unmatched. This CDR3 is built from 16 residues. CDR3 loop: CASSLGFGRGFGELFF. CDR3 nucleotides: TGTGCCAGCAGCTTAGGTTTTGGCAGGGGGTTCGGGGAGCTGTTTTTT.

The V gene is TRBV29-1, the J gene TRBJ1-1; TRBD1 aligns across 7 bases. V shed 6 bases and J 1 base; nucleotides not matched to a gene: 2. Germline values: CDR1 SQVTM, CDR2 ANQGSEA. This CDR3 contains 12 residues. CDR3 DNA: TGCAGCGTGAACAGGGGGAACACTGAAGCTTTCTTT. Amino acid sequence: CSVNRGNTEAFF.